A single sample gave rise to the 9 T cell receptor beta chains below, sequenced in a study of T cells after yellow fever vaccination. TCRdb itself ran the 5' RACE reads through MiXCR, one entry per CDR3 protein. The sample consists of about 310,000 distinct CDR3 sequences, less than 4.5% of them appearing once. Sequencing was performed on PBMCs, taken on the day of the yellow fever booster vaccination. These receptors all stem from a man aged 18-30 years who received the YFV17D yellow fever vaccine.

The V call is TRBV2, the J call TRBJ2-1; 10 nucleotides line up with TRBD1. Trimming cost V 6 bases and J 2 bases; bases outside gene matches: 4. This CDR3 spans 15 amino acids. The germline CDR1 and CDR2 sequences are SNHLY and FYNNEI. CDR3 sequence (DNA): TGTGCCAGCAGGGAGGACAGGGGGACCTACAATGAGCAGTTCTTC. As protein: CASREDRGTYNEQFF.

The rearrangement links TRBV11-2 to TRBJ2-5, with 9 bases lining up with TRBD1. The CDR3 covers 20 residues. Germline-derived CDR1 and CDR2 are SGHAT and FQNNGV. Trimming at V came to 0 bases and at J to 5 bases, leaving 19 bases not matched to a gene. The CDR3 DNA reads TGTGCCAGCAGCTTAGACGCCCTGGGGTCGGACAGGGGCGTAATGGAGACCCAGTACTTC. The encoded protein is CASSLDALGSDRGVMETQYF.

This clonotype has more than one count but fewer than ten. The chain recombines TRBV11-1 with TRBJ2-1; TRBD1 might be the D (6 bases). Trimming stripped 6 bases from V and 8 bases from J, with 20 bases between. CDR3 size: 15 residues. Germline V CDR1 and CDR2: SGHAT, FQDESV (reference sequence). The CDR3 spells CASRYRSTGRDEQFF. The CDR3 nucleotides are TGTGCCAGCAGATATCGATCGACAGGTAGAGATGAGCAGTTCTTC.

Ten or more counts support this clonotype. This sequence joins TRBV5-1 and TRBJ1-4, with 8 bases fitting TRBD1. The germline gives CDR1 SGHRS, CDR2 YFSETQ. The J segment lost 3 bases and the V segment lost 4 bases, leaving 11 bases of the junction unmatched. The CDR3 consists of 17 residues. CDR3 coding DNA: TGCGCCAGCAGCCCCCACGGACAGGGAACGCCTAATGAAAAACTGTTTTTT. This codes for CASSPHGQGTPNEKLFF.

This clonotype was counted at least ten times. This CDR3 reads CASSAHRETVAFF. CDR3 in DNA: TGTGCCAGCAGCGCGCACAGGGAAACGGTGGCTTTCTTT. The J gene is TRBJ1-1, the V gene TRBV7-2, with D perhaps TRBD1 (6 bases). With 5 bases removed from V and 11 bases from J, the gap between germline ends came to 18 bases. CDR1 SGHTA and CDR2 FQGNSA come from the germline V gene. The CDR3 spans 13 residues. The full variable domain, completed using reference TRBV7-2 and TRBJ1-1, is GAGVSQSPSNKVTEKGKDVELRCDPISGHTALYWYRQSLGQGLEFLIYFQGNSAPDKSGLPSDRFSAERTGGSVSTLTIQRTQQEDSAVYLCASSAHRETVAFFGQGTRLTVV.

The rearrangement uses TRBV12-3 or TRBV12-4 and TRBJ1-5; D ambiguous. This CDR3 is 14 amino acids long. V was trimmed by 5 bases and J by 0 bases, leaving 8 bases between them. In nucleotides, the CDR3 is TGTGCCAGCAGTCGAGCGAATAGCAATCAGCCCCAGCATTTT. It is translated as CASSRANSNQPQHF.

The table lists this clonotype with many counts. In DNA, the CDR3 is TGTGCCAGCAGTTTTAAGGGAACACCCTACAATGAGCAGTTCTTC. It is translated as CASSFKGTPYNEQFF. The chain combines TRBV27 with TRBJ2-1, with D unclear. Germline lookup yields CDR1 MNHEY and CDR2 SMNVEV (reference sequence). The germline V and J ends were trimmed by 3 bases and 2 bases, with 11 bases remaining between them. CDR3 size: 15 residues.

Many counts were recorded for this clonotype. The rearrangement uses TRBV20-1 and TRBJ2-1, with 10 bases matching TRBD2. The V segment lost 2 bases and the J segment 4 bases; nucleotides outside the gene matches: 5. Germline lookup yields CDR1 DFQATT and CDR2 SNEGSKA (reference sequence). CDR3 size: 15 residues. DNA of the CDR3: TGCAGTGCTAGACTAGCGGGGGTTTCGTACAATGAGCAGTTCTTC. Amino acids: CSARLAGVSYNEQFF.

The chain joins TRBV7-2 to TRBJ1-6; possibly TRBD1 for D (5 bases). Trimming removed 6 bases from V and 5 bases from J, with 11 bases in between. The germline V gene has CDR1 SGHTA and CDR2 FQGNSA. This CDR3 has 14 amino acids. The CDR3 DNA sequence: TGTGCCAGCAGGGGCACGGGGGATAATTCACCCCTCCACTTT. This codes for CASRGTGDNSPLHF.